These 27 T cell receptor beta chains came from one sample sequenced in a study of cytomegalovirus exposure and HLA in healthy donors. Amplification used 60 Vbeta primers and 13 Jbeta primers. Assay: immunoSEQ multiplex PCR; the TCRdb copy retains only in-frame clones and omits some. The sample includes tens of thousands of clones, around 52% of them seen just once. The sequenced sample consisted of PBMCs. The source is a human donor in good health.

This clone was seen a handful of times. This rearrangement joins TRBV19 to TRBJ1-1, with D uncertain. The CDR3 sequence is 16 residues long. Deletions cut 7 bases from V and 1 base from J, with 19 bases between. The germline CDR1 and CDR2 sequences are LNHDA and SQIVND (reference sequence). This CDR3 reads CASTPMRGLQNTEAFF. CDR3 bases: TGTGCCAGTACCCCAATGAGAGGCCTCCAGAACACTGAAGCTTTCTTT.

This clone was seen a few times. The CDR3 reads CASSLGTMDEKLFF. CDR3 DNA sequence: TGCGCCAGCAGCTTGGGGACAATGGATGAAAAACTGTTTTTT. The J gene is TRBJ1-4, the V gene TRBV5-1; possibly TRBD1 for D (5 bases). CDR1 is SGHRS and CDR2 is YFSETQ in the germline V gene. The CDR3 runs to 14 residues. V was cut by 0 bases and J by 6 bases, with 9 bases left in between.

The rearrangement uses TRBV5-6 and TRBJ2-3, with D maybe TRBD2 (7 bases). The CDR3 sequence is 15 residues long. From germline, CDR1 is SGHDT and CDR2 YYEEEE. The germline V and J ends were trimmed by 4 bases and 1 base, with 13 bases remaining between them. CDR3 sequence reads: CASSGEGGGTDTQYF. In DNA form, the CDR3 reads TGTGCCAGCAGCGGGGAGGGGGGAGGCACAGATACGCAGTATTTT.

The J gene is TRBJ1-2, the V gene TRBV6-5; a possible D gene is TRBD1 (6 bases). V was shortened by 10 bases and J by 0 bases, with 15 bases between the two germline ends. The CDR3 spans 14 residues. CDR1 and CDR2 (germline): MNHEY, SVGAGI. CDR3 DNA: TGTGCCACTCGTTGGGGGCGAACTAACTATGGCTACACCTTC. This encodes CATRWGRTNYGYTF.

Comment on this clone: Germline is not matched at one junction end, which may reflect a read error. The CDR3 DNA reads as TGTGCCAGCAGCTTGGGGACATCTACTAACTTGTACGGCTTC. Translated, it gives CASSLGTSTNLYGF. The chain carries TRBV7-9 and TRBJ1-2, with D possibly being TRBD1 (6 bases). Germline V lookup: CDR1 SEHNR, CDR2 FQNEAQ (reference sequence). The CDR3 is 14 residues long. Variable domain in full (rest from reference TRBV7-9 and TRBJ1-2): DTGVSQNPRHKITKRGQNVTFRCDPISEHNRLYWYRQTLGQGPEFLTYFQNEAQLEKSRLLSDRFSAERPKGSFSTLEIQRTEQGDSAMYLCASSLGTSTNLYGFGSGTRLTVV.

This chain links TRBV2 with TRBJ2-2; no clear D gene. The CDR3 contains 13 residues. Germline V gene sequence: CDR1 SNHLY, CDR2 FYNNEI. The V gene lost 5 bases and the J gene lost 1 base, with 5 bases spanning the gap. The DNA for the CDR3 is TGTGCCAGCAGTAGACAGAACACCGGGGAGCTGTTTTTT. Its translation: CASSRQNTGELFF.

This clone occurred a few times. The gene calls are TRBV4-3 and TRBJ2-2, with TRBD2 matching over 7 bases. The length of the CDR3 is 17 residues. CDR1 is LGHNA, CDR2 YSLEER, per germline. The V segment lost 3 bases and the J segment 2 bases; nucleotides outside the gene matches: 9. The DNA for the CDR3 is TGCGCCAGCAGCCAGACCTTGGCGGGAGCTAACACCGGGGAGCTGTTTTTT. This gives the protein CASSQTLAGANTGELFF.

The chain uses TRBV18 and TRBJ1-2; TRBD1 matches 7 bases. J gave up 4 bases and V 3 bases, and 11 bases lay outside the gene matches. The CDR3 consists of 16 residues. Germline CDR1 and CDR2: KGHSH and LQKENI. The CDR3 sequence is CASSPQRGQGLYGYTF. In DNA, the CDR3 is TGTGCCAGCTCACCCCAAAGGGGGCAGGGACTCTATGGCTACACCTTC. Full variable domain (outside the CDR3, taken from reference TRBV18 and TRBJ1-2): NAGVMQNPRHLVRRRGQEARLRCSPMKGHSHVYWYRQLPEEGLKFMVYLQKENIIDESGMPKERFSAEFPKEGPSILRIQQVVRGDSAAYFCASSPQRGQGLYGYTFGSGTRLTVV.

V gene TRBV6-1 combines with J gene TRBJ1-5; perhaps TRBD1 as D (5 bases). Germline V CDR1 and CDR2: MNHNS, SASEGT. V lost 1 base, J lost 0 bases, and 22 bases lay in between. The CDR3 length is 20 residues. Written as DNA, the CDR3 is TGTGCCAGCAGTGAAGAAAGATCGGGACTCTTGAAAGGTAGCAATCAGCCCCAGCATTTT. It yields the protein CASSEERSGLLKGSNQPQHF.

The chain uses TRBV6-5 and TRBJ1-1, with 9 bases identical to TRBD1. This CDR3 region has 14 residues. The germline V gene encodes CDR1 MNHEY and CDR2 SVGAGI. With V trimmed by 6 bases and J by 5 bases, 7 bases remained unmatched. CDR3 nucleotide sequence: TGTGCCAGCAGGATGACAGGGGGTGGGACTGAAGCTTTCTTT. Its protein product is CASRMTGGGTEAFF.

The chain links TRBV5-1 to TRBJ2-1; the match to TRBD1 covers 10 bases. The CDR3 sequence is 18 residues long. V trimming: 2 bases; J trimming: 1 base; junction bases outside the gene matches: 9. Germline V gene sequence: CDR1 SGHRS, CDR2 YFSETQ. The CDR3 spells CASSFWGTGESSYNEQFF. CDR3 sequence (DNA): TGCGCCAGCAGCTTCTGGGGGACAGGGGAATCGTCCTACAATGAGCAGTTCTTC.

This clone was observed a single time. The chain combines TRBV6-5 with TRBJ1-1, with D uncertain. The germline CDR1 and CDR2 sequences are MNHEY and SVGAGI. The CDR3 totals 13 residues. Deletions cut 0 bases from V and 11 bases from J, with 13 bases between. The CDR3 DNA sequence: TGTGCCAGCAGTTACTCGGAGCGGAATGGGGCTTTCTTT. This codes for CASSYSERNGAFF.

CDR3 coding DNA: TGTGCCAGTAGGTATGGGGGGACCACAGATACGCAGTATTTT. The encoded protein is CASRYGGTTDTQYF. The chain uses TRBV19 and TRBJ2-3, with D possibly matching TRBD2 (6 bases). The CDR3 runs 14 residues. V lost 6 bases to trimming and J lost 2 bases, with 12 bases between them. The germline CDR1 and CDR2 sequences are LNHDA and SQIVND (reference sequence).

This chain connects TRBV6-5 to TRBJ2-3; TRBD2 is a possible D gene (7 bases). V gave up 7 bases and J gave up 2 bases, with 13 bases separating them. CDR3 length: 14 amino acids. Germline V gene lookup returns CDR1 MNHEY and CDR2 SVGAGI. The CDR3 bases are TGTGCCAGCAATAAGGGGGGGAACACAGATACGCAGTATTTT. Encoded protein: CASNKGGNTDTQYF.

V usage is TRBV7-6 and J usage is TRBJ1-4, with D perhaps matching TRBD1 (5 bases). The CDR3 extends over 11 amino acids. The ends were cut back, 4 bases at V and 12 bases at J, with 9 bases in the middle. From germline, CDR1 is SGHVS and CDR2 FNYEAQ. The CDR3 protein is CASSSGGELFF. CDR3 DNA sequence: TGTGCCAGCAGCTCGGGGGGGGAACTGTTTTTT.

The rearrangement links TRBV13 to TRBJ1-1; no clear D gene. The CDR3 consists of 12 residues. Trimming left V 5 bases short and J 1 base short, with 5 bases between. From germline, CDR1 is PRHDT and CDR2 FYEKMQ (reference sequence). The CDR3 spells CASSGRNTEAFF. CDR3 DNA: TGTGCCAGCAGCGGCAGGAACACTGAAGCTTTCTTT.

The chain carries TRBV19 and TRBJ1-2; a weak D match, TRBD1 (5 bases). This CDR3 is built from 16 residues. Trimming pared 4 bases from V and 2 bases from J, leaving 17 bases between. Germline V gene lookup returns CDR1 LNHDA and CDR2 SQIVND (reference sequence). CDR3 sequence (DNA): TGTGCCAGTAGTAATAAAAGGAGGGGCTTCAACTATGGCTACACCTTC. Residues: CASSNKRRGFNYGYTF.

CDR3 sequence (DNA): TGTGCCATCAGCGGGAAGGCAGGGGGCACTGAAGCTTTCTTT. Encoded protein: CAISGKAGGTEAFF. The chain couples TRBV10-3 to TRBJ1-1; 7 nucleotides agree with TRBD1. Germline trimming cut 6 bases from V and 4 bases from J; bases unmatched to any gene: 8. The CDR3 has 14 amino acids. The germline V gene has CDR1 ENHRY and CDR2 SYGVKD.

V is TRBV19 and J is TRBJ1-5, with D perhaps matching TRBD1 (5 bases). Per the germline V gene, CDR1 is LNHDA and CDR2 is SQIVND (reference sequence). This CDR3 is 14 amino acids long. V was trimmed by 6 bases and J by 4 bases, leaving 13 bases between them. Here the CDR3 reads CASREGPGNQPQHF. The CDR3 bases are TGTGCCAGTAGGGAGGGACCGGGAAATCAGCCCCAGCATTTT.

This rearrangement joins TRBV5-6 to TRBJ1-3; no clear D gene. Germline values: CDR1 SGHDT, CDR2 YYEEEE. Trimming removed 2 bases from V and 0 bases from J, with 6 bases in between. The CDR3 consists of 14 residues. CDR3 in amino acids: CASSFGISGNTIYF. The CDR3 DNA sequence: TGTGCCAGCAGCTTCGGGATCTCTGGAAACACCATATATTTT.

This clone is a singleton in its sample. The chain uses TRBV2 and TRBJ1-5, with D uncertain. Germline V gene lookup returns CDR1 SNHLY and CDR2 FYNNEI. The CDR3 length is 14 residues. Trimming left V 3 bases short and J 0 bases short, with 6 bases between. CDR3 amino acids: CASSEGSSNQPQHF. In nucleotides, the CDR3 is TGTGCCAGCAGTGAGGGCAGTAGCAATCAGCCCCAGCATTTT.

This clone was observed a few times. The J gene is TRBJ2-5, the V gene TRBV9, with 7 positions matching TRBD2. CDR3 length: 14 amino acids. Germline trimming cut 1 base from V and 5 bases from J; bases unmatched to any gene: 5. Germline V gene data show CDR1 as SGDLS and CDR2 as YYNGEE. Here the CDR3 reads CASSVLPGGETQYF. CDR3 bases: TGTGCCAGCAGCGTACTTCCGGGGGGTGAGACCCAGTACTTC. The whole variable domain, remainder taken from reference TRBV9 and TRBJ2-5, is DSGVTQTPKHLITATGQRVTLRCSPRSGDLSVYWYQQSLDQGLQFLIQYYNGEERAKGNILERFSAQQFPDLHSELNLSSLELGDSALYFCASSVLPGGETQYFGPGTRLLVL.

This clone came up a few times. One junction end disagrees with the germline gene, perhaps due to a read error. The rearrangement links TRBV10-3 to TRBJ2-7, with 10 bases identical to TRBD1. This CDR3 has 12 amino acids. Germline V CDR1 and CDR2: ENHRY, SYGVKD. This chain's CDR3 is CAISPGQGLSSF. The CDR3 coding sequence is TGTGCCATCAGCCCGGGACAGGGGCTTTCCTCCTTC.

The CDR3 DNA reads as TGTGCCAGCAGTTTCGATAGCGGGGGGAGCACAGATACGCAGTATTTT. It codes for CASSFDSGGSTDTQYF. The gene calls are TRBV7-2 and TRBJ2-3, with 10 bases identical to TRBD2. CDR1 SGHTA and CDR2 FQGNSA come from the germline V gene. There are 16 residues in the CDR3. The junction had 6 bases not matched to a gene; V was cut back by 6 bases and J by 0 bases.

The chain uses TRBV19 and TRBJ1-6, with TRBD1 matching over 7 bases. CDR1 is LNHDA and CDR2 is SQIVND in the germline V gene (reference sequence). The junction had 13 bases not matched to a gene; V was cut back by 7 bases and J by 7 bases. CDR3 size: 16 residues. The CDR3 here is CASKDPRQGGNSPLHF. The DNA of the CDR3 is TGTGCCAGTAAGGACCCCCGACAGGGTGGGAATTCACCCCTCCACTTT. Based on the CDR3 plus reference TRBV19 and TRBJ1-6, the full variable domain is DGGITQSPKYLFRKEGQNVTLSCEQNLNHDAMYWYRQDPGQGLRLIYYSQIVNDFQKGDIAEGYSVSREKKESFPLTVTSAQKNPTAFYLCASKDPRQGGNSPLHFGNGTRLTVT.

Here the CDR3 reads CSVNSGGPDSYEQYF. In DNA form, the CDR3 reads TGCAGCGTAAATAGCGGGGGGCCCGATTCCTACGAGCAGTACTTC. This rearrangement joins TRBV29-1 to TRBJ2-7; 10 bases are shared with TRBD2. Germline trimming cut 6 bases from V and 1 base from J; bases unmatched to any gene: 9. The CDR3 contains 15 residues. Germline V gives CDR1 SQVTM, CDR2 ANQGSEA.

V gene TRBV6-1 combines with J gene TRBJ2-7; TRBD1 agrees at 9 bases. CDR1 is MNHNS, CDR2 SASEGT, per germline. The CDR3 consists of 16 residues. V shed 4 bases and J 7 bases; nucleotides not matched to a gene: 14. In DNA form, the CDR3 reads TGTGCCAGCAGTGGTCAGGGGGGACAGGGCGCCCAAGAGCAGTACTTC. It translates to CASSGQGGQGAQEQYF.